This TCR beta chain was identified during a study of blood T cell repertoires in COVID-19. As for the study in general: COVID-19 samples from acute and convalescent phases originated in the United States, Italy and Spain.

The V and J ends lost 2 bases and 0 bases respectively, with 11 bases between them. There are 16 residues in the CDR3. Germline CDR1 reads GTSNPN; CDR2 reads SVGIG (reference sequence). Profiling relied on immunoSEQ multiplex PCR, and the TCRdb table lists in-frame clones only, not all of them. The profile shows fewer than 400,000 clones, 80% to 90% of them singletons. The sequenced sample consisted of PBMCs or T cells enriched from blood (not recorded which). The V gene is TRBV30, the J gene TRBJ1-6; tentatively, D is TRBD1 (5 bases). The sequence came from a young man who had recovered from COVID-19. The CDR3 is CAWSFSQGSYNSPLHF. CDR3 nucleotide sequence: TGTGCCTGGAGTTTCTCTCAGGGCTCCTATAATTCACCCCTCCACTTT.